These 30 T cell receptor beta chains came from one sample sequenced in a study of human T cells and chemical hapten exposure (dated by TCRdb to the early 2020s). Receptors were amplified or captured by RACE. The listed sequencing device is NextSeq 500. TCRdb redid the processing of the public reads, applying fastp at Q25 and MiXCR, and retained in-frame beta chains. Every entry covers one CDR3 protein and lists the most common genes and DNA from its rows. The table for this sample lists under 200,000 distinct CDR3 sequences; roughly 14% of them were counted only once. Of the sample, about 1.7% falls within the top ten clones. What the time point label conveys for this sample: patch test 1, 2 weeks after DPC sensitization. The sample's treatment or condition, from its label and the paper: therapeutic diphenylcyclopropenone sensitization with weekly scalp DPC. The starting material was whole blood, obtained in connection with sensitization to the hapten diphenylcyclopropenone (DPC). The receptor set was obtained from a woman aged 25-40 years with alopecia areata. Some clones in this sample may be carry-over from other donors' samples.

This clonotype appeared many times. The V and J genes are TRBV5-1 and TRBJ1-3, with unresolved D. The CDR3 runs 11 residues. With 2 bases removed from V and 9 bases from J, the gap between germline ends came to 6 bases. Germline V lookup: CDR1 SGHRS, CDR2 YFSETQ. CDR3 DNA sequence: TGCGCCAGCAGCTTCGGCGGCACCATATATTTT. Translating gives CASSFGGTIYF.

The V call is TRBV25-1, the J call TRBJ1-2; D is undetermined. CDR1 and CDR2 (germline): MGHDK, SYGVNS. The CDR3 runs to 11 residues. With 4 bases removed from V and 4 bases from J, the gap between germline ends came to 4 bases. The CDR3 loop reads CASSASYGYTF. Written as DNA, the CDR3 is TGTGCCAGCAGTGCCAGCTATGGCTACACCTTC.

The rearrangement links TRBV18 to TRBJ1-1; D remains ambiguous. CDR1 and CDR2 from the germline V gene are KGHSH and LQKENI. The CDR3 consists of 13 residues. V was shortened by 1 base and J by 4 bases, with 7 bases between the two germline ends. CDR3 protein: CASSPQDLTEAFF. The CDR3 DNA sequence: TGTGCCAGCTCACCACAGGATCTCACTGAAGCTTTCTTT. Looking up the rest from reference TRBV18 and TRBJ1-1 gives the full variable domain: NAGVMQNPRHLVRRRGQEARLRCSPMKGHSHVYWYRQLPEEGLKFMVYLQKENIIDESGMPKERFSAEFPKEGPSILRIQQVVRGDSAAYFCASSPQDLTEAFFGQGTRLTVV.

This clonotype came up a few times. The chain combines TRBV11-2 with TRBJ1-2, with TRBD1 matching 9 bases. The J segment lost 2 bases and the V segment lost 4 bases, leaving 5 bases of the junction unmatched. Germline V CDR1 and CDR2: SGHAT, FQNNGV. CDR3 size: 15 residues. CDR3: CASSSAGTGNYGYTF. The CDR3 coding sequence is TGTGCCAGCAGCTCCGCCGGGACAGGGAACTATGGCTACACCTTC.

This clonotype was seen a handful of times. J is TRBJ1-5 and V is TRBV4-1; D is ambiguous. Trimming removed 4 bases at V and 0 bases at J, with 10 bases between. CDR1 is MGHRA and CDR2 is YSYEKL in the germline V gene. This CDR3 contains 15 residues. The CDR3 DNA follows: TGCGCCAGCAGCCGAGAACAAAATAGCAATCAGCCCCAGCATTTT. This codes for CASSREQNSNQPQHF.

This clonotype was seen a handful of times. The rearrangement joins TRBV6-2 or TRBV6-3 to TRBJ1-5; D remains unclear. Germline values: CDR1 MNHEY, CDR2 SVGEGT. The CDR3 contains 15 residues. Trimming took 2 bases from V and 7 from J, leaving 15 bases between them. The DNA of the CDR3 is TGTGCCAGCAGTTACGGCGGAAGGGTTGACCAGCCCCAGCATTTT. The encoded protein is CASSYGGRVDQPQHF.

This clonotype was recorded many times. Here the CDR3 DNA reads TGTGCCAGCTCACCGAACACCGGTATGAACACTGAAGCTTTCTTT. This encodes CASSPNTGMNTEAFF. The chain is built from TRBV18 and TRBJ1-1; no reliable D call. CDR1 is KGHSH, CDR2 LQKENI, per germline. This CDR3 comprises 15 residues. Trimming pared 3 bases from V and 0 bases from J, leaving 11 bases between.

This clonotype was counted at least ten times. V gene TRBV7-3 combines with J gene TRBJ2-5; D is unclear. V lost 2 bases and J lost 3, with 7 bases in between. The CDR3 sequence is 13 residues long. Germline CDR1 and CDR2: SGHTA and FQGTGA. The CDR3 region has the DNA TGTGCCAGCAGCTTATCCCGGGAAGAGACCCAGTACTTC. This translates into CASSLSREETQYF.

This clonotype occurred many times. The CDR3 nucleotides read TGTGCCAGCAGTTACTCTAACGTGAACACTGAAGCTTTCTTT. Amino acid sequence: CASSYSNVNTEAFF. The chain is built from TRBV6-5 and TRBJ1-1; D is uncertain. CDR1 MNHEY and CDR2 SVGAGI come from the germline V gene. Trimming took 0 bases from V and 0 from J, leaving 5 bases between them. This CDR3 is built from 14 residues.

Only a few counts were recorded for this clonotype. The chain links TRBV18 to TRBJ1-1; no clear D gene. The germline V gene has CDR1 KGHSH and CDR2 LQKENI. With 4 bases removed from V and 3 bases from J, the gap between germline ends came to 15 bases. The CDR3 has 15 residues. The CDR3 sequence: CASSRSGQLDTEAFF. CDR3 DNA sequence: TGTGCCAGCTCACGGAGTGGGCAGCTGGACACTGAAGCTTTCTTT. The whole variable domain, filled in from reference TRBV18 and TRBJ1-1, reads NAGVMQNPRHLVRRRGQEARLRCSPMKGHSHVYWYRQLPEEGLKFMVYLQKENIIDESGMPKERFSAEFPKEGPSILRIQQVVRGDSAAYFCASSRSGQLDTEAFFGQGTRLTVV.

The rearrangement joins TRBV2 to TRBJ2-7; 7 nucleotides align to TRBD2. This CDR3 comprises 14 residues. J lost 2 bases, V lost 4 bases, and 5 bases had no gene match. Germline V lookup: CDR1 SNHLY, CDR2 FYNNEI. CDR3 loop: CASSVVSGPYEQYF. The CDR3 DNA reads TGTGCCAGCAGTGTTGTTAGCGGGCCCTACGAGCAGTACTTC.

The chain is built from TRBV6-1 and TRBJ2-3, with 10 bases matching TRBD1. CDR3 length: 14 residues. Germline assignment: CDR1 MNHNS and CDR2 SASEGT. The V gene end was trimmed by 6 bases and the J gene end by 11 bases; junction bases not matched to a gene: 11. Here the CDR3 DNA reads TGTGCCAGCAGGGGGACAGGGGCACCGGCGGGGCAGTATTTT. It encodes CASRGTGAPAGQYF.

CDR3 protein: CASSLPGSLTDTQYF. CDR3 in DNA: TGTGCCAGCAGTTTACCCGGGAGCCTCACAGATACGCAGTATTTT. The rearrangement uses TRBV12-3 or TRBV12-4 and TRBJ2-3, with a possible D match to TRBD2 (6 bases). Trimming left V 2 bases short and J 2 bases short, with 11 bases between. This CDR3 spans 15 amino acids.

CDR3 sequence: CATSRDASTDTQYF. CDR3 in DNA: TGTGCCACCAGCAGAGATGCCAGCACAGATACGCAGTATTTT. The chain links TRBV15 to TRBJ2-3, with unresolved D. V lost 0 bases and J lost 0, with 4 bases in between. The CDR3 has 14 amino acids. Germline CDR1 is LNHNV and CDR2 is YYDKDF (reference sequence). The full variable domain, with the rest looked up from reference TRBV15 and TRBJ2-3, is DAMVIQNPRYQVTQFGKPVTLSCSQTLNHNVMYWYQQKSSQAPKLLFHYYDKDFNNEADTPDNFQSRRPNTSFCFLDIRSPGLGDTAMYLCATSRDASTDTQYFGPGTRLTVL.

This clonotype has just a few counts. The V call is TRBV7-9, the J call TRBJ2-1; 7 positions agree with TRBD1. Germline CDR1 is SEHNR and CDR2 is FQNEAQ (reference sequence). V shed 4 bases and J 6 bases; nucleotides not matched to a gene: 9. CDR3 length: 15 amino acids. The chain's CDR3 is CASSYTGDPSNEQFF. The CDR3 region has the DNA TGTGCCAGCAGCTACACAGGGGACCCATCCAATGAGCAGTTCTTC.

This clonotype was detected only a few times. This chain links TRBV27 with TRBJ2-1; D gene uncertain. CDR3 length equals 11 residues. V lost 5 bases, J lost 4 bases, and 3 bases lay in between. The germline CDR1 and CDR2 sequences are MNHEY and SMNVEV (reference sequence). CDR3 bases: TGTGCCAGCAGTACATACAATGAGCAGTTCTTC. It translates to CASSTYNEQFF.

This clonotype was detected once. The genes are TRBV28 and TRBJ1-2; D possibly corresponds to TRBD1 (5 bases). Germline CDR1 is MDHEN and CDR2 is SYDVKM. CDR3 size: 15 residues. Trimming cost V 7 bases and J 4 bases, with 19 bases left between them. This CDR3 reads CASTDIQGISYGYTF. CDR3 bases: TGTGCCAGCACCGATATCCAGGGTATTAGCTATGGCTACACCTTC.

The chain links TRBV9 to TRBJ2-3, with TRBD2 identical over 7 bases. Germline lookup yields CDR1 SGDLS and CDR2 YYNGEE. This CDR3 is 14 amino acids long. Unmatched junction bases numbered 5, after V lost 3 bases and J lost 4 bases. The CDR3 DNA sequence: TGTGCCAGCAGCGCGAGACTAGCATCAGATACGCAGTATTTT. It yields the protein CASSARLASDTQYF.

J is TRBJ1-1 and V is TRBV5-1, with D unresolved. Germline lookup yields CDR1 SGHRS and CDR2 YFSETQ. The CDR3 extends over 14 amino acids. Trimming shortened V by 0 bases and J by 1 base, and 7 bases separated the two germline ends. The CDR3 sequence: CASSLGKRNTEAFF. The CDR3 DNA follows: TGCGCCAGCAGCTTGGGCAAGAGGAACACTGAAGCTTTCTTT.

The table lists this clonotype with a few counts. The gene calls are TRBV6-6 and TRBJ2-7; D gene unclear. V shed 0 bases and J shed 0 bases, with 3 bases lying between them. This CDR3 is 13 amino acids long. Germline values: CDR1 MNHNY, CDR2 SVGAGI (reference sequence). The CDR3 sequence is CASSYSDSYEQYF. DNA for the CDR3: TGTGCCAGCAGTTACTCGGACTCCTACGAGCAGTACTTC.

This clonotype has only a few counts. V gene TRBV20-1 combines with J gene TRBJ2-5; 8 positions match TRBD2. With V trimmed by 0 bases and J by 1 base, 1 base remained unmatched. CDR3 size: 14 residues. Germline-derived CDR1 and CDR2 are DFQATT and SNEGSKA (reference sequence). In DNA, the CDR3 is TGCAGTGCTAGAGATACTAGCGGCCAAGAGACCCAGTACTTC. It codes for CSARDTSGQETQYF.

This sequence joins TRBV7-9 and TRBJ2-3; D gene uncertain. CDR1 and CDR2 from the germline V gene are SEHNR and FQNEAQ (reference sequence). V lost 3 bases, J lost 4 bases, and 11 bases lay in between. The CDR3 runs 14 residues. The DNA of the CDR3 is TGTGCCAGCAGCTTTTTTAGTCAGGCAGATACGCAGTATTTT. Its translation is CASSFFSQADTQYF.

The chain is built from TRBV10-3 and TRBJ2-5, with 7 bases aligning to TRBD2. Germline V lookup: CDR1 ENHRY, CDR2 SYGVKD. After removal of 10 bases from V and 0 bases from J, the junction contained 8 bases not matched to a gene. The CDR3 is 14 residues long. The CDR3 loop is CATSSGDYQETQYF. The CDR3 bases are TGTGCCACCTCGAGCGGGGACTACCAAGAGACCCAGTACTTC.

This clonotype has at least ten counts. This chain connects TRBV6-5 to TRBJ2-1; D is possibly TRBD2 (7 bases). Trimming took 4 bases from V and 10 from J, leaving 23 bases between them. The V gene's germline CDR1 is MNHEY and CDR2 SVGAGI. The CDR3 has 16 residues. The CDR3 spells CASSSGEGGLVWEQFF. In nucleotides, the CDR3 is TGTGCCAGCAGTTCCGGGGAGGGGGGGCTGGTGTGGGAGCAGTTCTTC.

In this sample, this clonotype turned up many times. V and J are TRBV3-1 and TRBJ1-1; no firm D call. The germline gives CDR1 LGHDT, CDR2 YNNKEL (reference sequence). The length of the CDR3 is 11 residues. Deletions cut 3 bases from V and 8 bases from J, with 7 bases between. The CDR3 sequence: CASSHLGEAFF. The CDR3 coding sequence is TGTGCCAGCAGCCATTTGGGGGAAGCTTTCTTT.

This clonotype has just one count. CDR3 coding DNA: TGCAGCGTTGGGTCTGGGGAGACTGAAGCTTTCTTT. It encodes CSVGSGETEAFF. The chain recombines TRBV29-1 with TRBJ1-1; D call uncertain. From germline, CDR1 is SQVTM and CDR2 ANQGSEA. The V end was cut by 4 bases, the J end by 5 bases, with 11 bases between. This CDR3 is built from 12 residues.

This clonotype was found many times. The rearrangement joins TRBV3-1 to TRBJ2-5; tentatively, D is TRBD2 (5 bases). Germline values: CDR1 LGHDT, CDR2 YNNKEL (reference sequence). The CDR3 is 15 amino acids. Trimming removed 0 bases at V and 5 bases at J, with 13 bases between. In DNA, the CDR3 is TGTGCCAGCAGCCAAGATCATCGGGGAGAGGAGACCCAGTACTTC. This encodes CASSQDHRGEETQYF.

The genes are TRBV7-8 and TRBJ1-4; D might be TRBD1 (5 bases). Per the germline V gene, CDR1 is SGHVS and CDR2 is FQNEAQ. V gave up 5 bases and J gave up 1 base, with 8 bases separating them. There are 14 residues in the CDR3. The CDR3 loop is CASSPQETNEKLFF. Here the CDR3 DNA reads TGTGCCAGCAGCCCACAGGAAACTAATGAAAAACTGTTTTTT. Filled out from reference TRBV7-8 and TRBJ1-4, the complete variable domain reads GAGVSQSPRYKVAKRGQDVALRCDPISGHVSLFWYQQALGQGPEFLTYFQNEAQLDKSGLPSDRFFAERPEGSVSTLKIQRTQQEDSAVYLCASSPQETNEKLFFGSGTQLSVL.

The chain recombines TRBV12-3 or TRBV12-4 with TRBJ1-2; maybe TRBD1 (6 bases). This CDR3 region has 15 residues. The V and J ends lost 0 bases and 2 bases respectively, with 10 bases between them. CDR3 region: CASSLAGAGNYGYTF. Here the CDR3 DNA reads TGTGCCAGCAGTTTAGCGGGGGCAGGGAACTATGGCTACACCTTC.

CDR3 coding DNA: TGTGCCAGTAGTATGAGGCAGCAAGAGACCCAGTACTTC. Translation gives CASSMRQQETQYF. The chain is built from TRBV19 and TRBJ2-5; D not resolved. Germline CDR1 LNHDA, CDR2 SQIVND (reference sequence). The CDR3 is 13 amino acids. The V and J ends lost 3 bases and 2 bases respectively, with 7 bases between them.